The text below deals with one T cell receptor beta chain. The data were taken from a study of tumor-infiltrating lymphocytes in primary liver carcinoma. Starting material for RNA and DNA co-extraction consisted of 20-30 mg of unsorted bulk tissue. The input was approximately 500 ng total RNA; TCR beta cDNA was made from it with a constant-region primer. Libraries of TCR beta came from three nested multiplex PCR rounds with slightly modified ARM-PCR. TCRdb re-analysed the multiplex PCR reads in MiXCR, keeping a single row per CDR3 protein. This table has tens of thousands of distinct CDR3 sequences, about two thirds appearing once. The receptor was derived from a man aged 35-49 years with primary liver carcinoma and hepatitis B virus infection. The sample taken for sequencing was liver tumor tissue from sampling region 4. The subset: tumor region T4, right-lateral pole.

CDR3 sequence (DNA): TGCAGCATCGCCACGTTTCGACCCTGGTCCCGTCAAGAGCAGTTCTTC. Amino acid sequence: CSIATFRPWSRQEQFF. This chain uses TRBV29-1 with TRBJ2-1, with no clear D. This CDR3 has 16 residues. V gave up 8 bases and J gave up 10 bases, with 30 bases separating them. Germline V gene lookup returns CDR1 SQVTM and CDR2 ANQGSEA.